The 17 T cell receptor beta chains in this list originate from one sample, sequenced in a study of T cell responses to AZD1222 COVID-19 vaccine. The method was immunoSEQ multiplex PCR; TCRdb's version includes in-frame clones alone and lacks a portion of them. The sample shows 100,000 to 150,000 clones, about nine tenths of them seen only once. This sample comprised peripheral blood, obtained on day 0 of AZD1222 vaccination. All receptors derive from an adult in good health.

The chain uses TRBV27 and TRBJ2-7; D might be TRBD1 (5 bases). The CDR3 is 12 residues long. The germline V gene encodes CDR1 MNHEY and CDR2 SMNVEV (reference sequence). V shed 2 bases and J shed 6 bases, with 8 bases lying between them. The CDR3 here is CASSLGRAEQYF. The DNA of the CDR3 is TGTGCCAGCAGTTTAGGCAGGGCCGAGCAGTACTTC.

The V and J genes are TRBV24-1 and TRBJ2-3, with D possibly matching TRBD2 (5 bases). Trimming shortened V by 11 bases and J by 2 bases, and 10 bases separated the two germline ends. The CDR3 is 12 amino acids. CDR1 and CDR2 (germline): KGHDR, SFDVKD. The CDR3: CAIGKDTDTQYF. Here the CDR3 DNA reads TGTGCCATCGGGAAGGACACAGATACGCAGTATTTT.

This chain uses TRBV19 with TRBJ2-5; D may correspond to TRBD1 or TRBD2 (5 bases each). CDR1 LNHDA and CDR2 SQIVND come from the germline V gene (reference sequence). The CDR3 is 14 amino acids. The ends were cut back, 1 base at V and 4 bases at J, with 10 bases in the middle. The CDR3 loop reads CASSIVGAGETQYF. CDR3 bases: TGTGCCAGTAGTATAGTAGGGGCGGGAGAGACCCAGTACTTC.

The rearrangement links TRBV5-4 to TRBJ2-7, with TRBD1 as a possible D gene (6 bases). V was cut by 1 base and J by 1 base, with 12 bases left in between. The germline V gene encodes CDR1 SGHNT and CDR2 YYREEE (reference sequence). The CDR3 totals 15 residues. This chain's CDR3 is CASSLQSGVSYEQYF. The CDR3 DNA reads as TGTGCCAGCAGCTTGCAGTCAGGGGTGTCCTACGAGCAGTACTTC.

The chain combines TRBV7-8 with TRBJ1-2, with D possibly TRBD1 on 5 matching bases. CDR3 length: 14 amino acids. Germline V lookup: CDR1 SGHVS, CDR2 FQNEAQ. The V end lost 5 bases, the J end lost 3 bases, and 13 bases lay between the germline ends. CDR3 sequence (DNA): TGTGCCAGCAGCCCGGGGACGGGGCACTATGGCTACACCTTC. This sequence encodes CASSPGTGHYGYTF. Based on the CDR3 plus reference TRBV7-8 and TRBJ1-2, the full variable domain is GAGVSQSPRYKVAKRGQDVALRCDPISGHVSLFWYQQALGQGPEFLTYFQNEAQLDKSGLPSDRFFAERPEGSVSTLKIQRTQQEDSAVYLCASSPGTGHYGYTFGSGTRLTVV.

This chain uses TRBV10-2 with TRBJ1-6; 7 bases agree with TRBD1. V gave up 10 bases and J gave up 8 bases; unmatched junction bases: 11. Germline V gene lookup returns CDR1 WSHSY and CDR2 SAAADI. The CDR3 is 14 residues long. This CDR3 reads CATSTGRRDSPLHF. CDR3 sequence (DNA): TGCGCCACCTCGACAGGGAGGCGGGATTCACCCCTCCACTTT.

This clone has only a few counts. As DNA, the CDR3 is TGTGCCACCAGCAGAGATTCGTGGCAGGGAGAAAGCACAGATACGCAGTATTTT. Translating it yields CATSRDSWQGESTDTQYF. The V and J genes are TRBV15 and TRBJ2-3; D may correspond to TRBD1 or TRBD2 (5 bases each). CDR3 size: 18 residues. The V end was cut by 0 bases, the J end by 0 bases, with 16 bases between. Germline V gives CDR1 LNHNV, CDR2 YYDKDF (reference sequence).

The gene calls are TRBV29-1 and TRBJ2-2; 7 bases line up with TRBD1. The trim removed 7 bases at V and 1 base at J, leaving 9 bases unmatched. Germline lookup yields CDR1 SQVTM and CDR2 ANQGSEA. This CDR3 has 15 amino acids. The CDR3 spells CSGTMTGKNTGELFF. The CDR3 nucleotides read TGCAGCGGGACCATGACAGGGAAGAACACCGGGGAGCTGTTTTTT.

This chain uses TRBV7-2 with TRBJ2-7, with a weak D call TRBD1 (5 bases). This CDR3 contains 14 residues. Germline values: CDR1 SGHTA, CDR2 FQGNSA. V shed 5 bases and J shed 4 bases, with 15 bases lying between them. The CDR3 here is CASSLREAGYEQYF. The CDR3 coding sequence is TGTGCCAGCAGCCTCAGGGAAGCCGGTTACGAGCAGTACTTC.

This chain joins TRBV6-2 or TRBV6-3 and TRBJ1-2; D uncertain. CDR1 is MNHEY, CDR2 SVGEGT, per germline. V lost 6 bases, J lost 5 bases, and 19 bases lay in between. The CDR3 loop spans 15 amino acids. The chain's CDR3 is CASSHQDPGLYGYTF. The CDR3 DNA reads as TGTGCCAGCAGCCACCAGGACCCGGGCCTTTATGGCTACACCTTC.

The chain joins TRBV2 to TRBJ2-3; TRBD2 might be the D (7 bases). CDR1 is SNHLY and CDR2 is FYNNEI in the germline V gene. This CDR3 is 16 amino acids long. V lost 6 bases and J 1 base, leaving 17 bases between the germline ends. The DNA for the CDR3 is TGTGCCAGCAGGAGGGGGGGTAGGGTAGGCACAGATACGCAGTATTTT. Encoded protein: CASRRGGRVGTDTQYF.

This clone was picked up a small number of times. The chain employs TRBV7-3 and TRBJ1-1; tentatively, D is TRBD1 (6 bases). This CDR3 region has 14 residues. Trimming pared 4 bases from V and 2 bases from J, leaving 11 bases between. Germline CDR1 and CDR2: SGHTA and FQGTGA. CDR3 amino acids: CASSSTGRNTEAFF. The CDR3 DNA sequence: TGTGCCAGCAGCTCAACAGGGAGAAACACTGAAGCTTTCTTT.

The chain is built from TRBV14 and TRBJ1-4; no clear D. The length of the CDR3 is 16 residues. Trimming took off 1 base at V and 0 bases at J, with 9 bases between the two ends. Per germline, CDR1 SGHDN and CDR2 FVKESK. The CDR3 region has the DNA TGTGCCAGCAGCCAAGTAGGCTTTGCAACTAATGAAAAACTGTTTTTT. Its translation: CASSQVGFATNEKLFF.

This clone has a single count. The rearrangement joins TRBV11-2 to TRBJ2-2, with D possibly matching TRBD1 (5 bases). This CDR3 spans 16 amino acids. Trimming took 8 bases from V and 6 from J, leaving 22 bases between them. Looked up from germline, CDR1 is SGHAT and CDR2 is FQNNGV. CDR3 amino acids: CASGRGSLVQAGELFF. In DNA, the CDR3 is TGTGCCAGCGGTAGGGGCTCCCTCGTTCAGGCCGGGGAGCTGTTTTTT.

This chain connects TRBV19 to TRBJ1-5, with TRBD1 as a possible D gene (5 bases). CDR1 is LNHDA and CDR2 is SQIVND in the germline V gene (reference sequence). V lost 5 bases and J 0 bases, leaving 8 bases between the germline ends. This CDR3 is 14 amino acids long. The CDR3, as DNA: TGTGCCAGTAGTTTGGGGGGTAGCAATCAGCCCCAGCATTTT. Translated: CASSLGGSNQPQHF. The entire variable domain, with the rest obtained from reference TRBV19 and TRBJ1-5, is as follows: DGGITQSPKYLFRKEGQNVTLSCEQNLNHDAMYWYRQDPGQGLRLIYYSQIVNDFQKGDIAEGYSVSREKKESFPLTVTSAQKNPTAFYLCASSLGGSNQPQHFGDGTRLSIL.

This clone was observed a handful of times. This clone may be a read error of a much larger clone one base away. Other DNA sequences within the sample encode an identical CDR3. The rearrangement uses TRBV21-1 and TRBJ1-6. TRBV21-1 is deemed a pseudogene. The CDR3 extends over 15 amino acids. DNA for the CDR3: TGTGCCTGCAGCCCCCCAGGACTGGGGGGCTCACCCCTCCACTTT. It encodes CACSPPGLGGSPLHF.

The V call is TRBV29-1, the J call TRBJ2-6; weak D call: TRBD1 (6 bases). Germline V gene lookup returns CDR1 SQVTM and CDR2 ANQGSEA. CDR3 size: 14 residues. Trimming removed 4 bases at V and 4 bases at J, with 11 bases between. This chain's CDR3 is CSVGGLAGANVLTF. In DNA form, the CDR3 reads TGCAGCGTTGGGGGGCTCGCCGGGGCCAACGTCCTGACTTTC.